One sample yielded the 18 T cell receptor beta chains listed below, sequenced in a study of cytomegalovirus exposure and HLA in healthy donors (dated 2017 in TCRdb). Receptor libraries were prepared by the immunoSEQ multiplex PCR assay. A mixture of 60 forward primers for TCR Vbeta segments and 13 reverse primers for TCR Jbeta segments was used in the multiplex PCR. TCRdb holds this immuneACCESS table with in-frame rearrangements only. Some clones are missing; in checked studies, unresolved V genes explain under half, and the rest has no known cause. The sample has 200,000 or so clones on record, around 73% of them singletons. Jointly, the top ten make up approximately 3.9% of the sample. Sequencing used PBMCs. Receptors were obtained from a male donor in good health and CMV-seronegative.

The rearrangement uses TRBV5-1 and TRBJ2-7, with D uncertain. The germline V gene has CDR1 SGHRS and CDR2 YFSETQ. Trimming pared 0 bases from V and 0 bases from J, leaving 7 bases between. This CDR3 comprises 14 residues. The CDR3 reads CASSLDPGSYEQYF. Written as DNA, the CDR3 is TGCGCCAGCAGCTTGGATCCAGGCTCCTACGAGCAGTACTTC. Drawing the rest from reference TRBV5-1 and TRBJ2-7, the complete variable domain is KAGVTQTPRYLIKTRGQQVTLSCSPISGHRSVSWYQQTPGQGLQFLFEYFSETQRNKGNFPGRFSGRQFSNSRSEMNVSTLELGDSALYLCASSLDPGSYEQYFGPGTRLTVT.

This clone was seen only once. The rearrangement joins TRBV9 to TRBJ2-5; 9 bases agree with TRBD2. V was clipped by 2 bases and J by 4 bases; unmatched bases: 6. The CDR3 sequence is 15 residues long. The germline gives CDR1 SGDLS, CDR2 YYNGEE. The CDR3 is CASSVGGLARETQYF. CDR3 DNA: TGTGCCAGCAGCGTGGGGGGACTAGCTCGAGAGACCCAGTACTTC.

The gene calls are TRBV10-3 and TRBJ2-7; the match to TRBD2 covers 13 bases. The CDR3 is made up of 16 amino acids. Losses at the gene ends were 6 bases for V and 2 bases for J; bases not matched to a gene: 7. Per germline, CDR1 ENHRY and CDR2 SYGVKD. The CDR3 sequence: CAIREGTSGITYEQYF. CDR3 in DNA: TGTGCCATCAGGGAGGGGACTAGCGGGATTACCTACGAGCAGTACTTC.

J is TRBJ2-1 and V is TRBV19; 13 nucleotides agree with TRBD2. Germline CDR1 LNHDA, CDR2 SQIVND (reference sequence). Germline trimming cut 5 bases from V and 7 bases from J; bases unmatched to any gene: 8. The CDR3 is 16 residues long. The CDR3 spells CASSPRTSGSGNEQFF. The CDR3 DNA follows: TGTGCCAGTAGTCCTCGGACTAGCGGGAGTGGAAATGAGCAGTTCTTC.

The chain uses TRBV6-5 and TRBJ2-7; TRBD2 agrees at 7 bases. Unmatched junction bases numbered 7, after V lost 6 bases and J lost 5 bases. The CDR3 is 13 amino acids. CDR1 MNHEY and CDR2 SVGAGI come from the germline V gene. The CDR3, as DNA: TGTGCCAGCAGCGGGCGGGGGTCCCACGAGCAGTACTTC. Amino acid sequence: CASSGRGSHEQYF.

This clone was detected once. Additional DNA sequences in this sample encode the identical CDR3. The chain combines TRBV7-3 with TRBJ2-1; 13 nucleotides align to TRBD2. The CDR3 totals 15 residues. Germline CDR1 reads SGHTA; CDR2 reads FQGTGA. The ends lost 6 bases at V and 4 bases at J; junction bases unmatched: 3. The CDR3 region is CASSLTSGGYNEQFF. The DNA of the CDR3 is TGTGCCAGCAGTTTGACTAGCGGGGGGTACAATGAGCAGTTCTTC.

This clone has just a few counts. V and J are TRBV19 and TRBJ1-1; possible D gene TRBD1, 6 bases. The CDR3 spans 13 residues. V was clipped by 6 bases and J by 7 bases, with 15 bases between them. Germline CDR1 is LNHDA and CDR2 is SQIVND (reference sequence). CDR3 sequence reads: CASRIRTAGEAFF. The CDR3 nucleotides read TGTGCCAGTAGGATACGGACAGCCGGTGAAGCTTTCTTT.

The J gene is TRBJ1-6, the V gene TRBV18; tentatively, D is TRBD1 (6 bases). The germline gives CDR1 KGHSH, CDR2 LQKENI. The CDR3 runs to 15 residues. Trimming stripped 6 bases from V and 7 bases from J, with 16 bases between. The CDR3 DNA sequence: TGTGCCAGCTCCCCCCAGCAGGGGACCAATTCACCCCTCCACTTT. This translates into CASSPQQGTNSPLHF.

The rearrangement joins TRBV7-2 to TRBJ2-7; 10 bases map to TRBD2. CDR3 size: 17 residues. The V segment lost 1 base and the J segment 4 bases; nucleotides outside the gene matches: 10. Germline V gene lookup returns CDR1 SGHTA and CDR2 FQGNSA. The chain's CDR3 is CASSLEGSSGSVYEQYF. In nucleotides, the CDR3 is TGTGCCAGCAGCTTAGAAGGGTCTAGCGGGAGTGTGTACGAGCAGTACTTC.

The V call is TRBV7-6, the J call TRBJ2-3; 7 nucleotides match TRBD1. The CDR3 runs 20 residues. The germline V gene encodes CDR1 SGHVS and CDR2 FNYEAQ. The junction had 22 bases not matched to a gene; V was cut back by 4 bases and J by 3 bases. CDR3 DNA sequence: TGTGCCAGCAGCTCCAAGACAGGGCAATCAGCTGTTAGCCAGACAGATACGCAGTATTTT. Protein: CASSSKTGQSAVSQTDTQYF.

This clone has a handful of counts. The CDR3 region has the DNA TGTGCCAGCAGTGAATGGAGGCCGCAGGTCGAGCAGTACTTC. Its protein is CASSEWRPQVEQYF. V usage is TRBV6-5 and J usage is TRBJ2-7; D possibly corresponds to TRBD2 (5 bases). Germline V gives CDR1 MNHEY, CDR2 SVGAGI. The CDR3 totals 14 residues. Trimming took off 5 bases at V and 6 bases at J, with 17 bases between the two ends.

This clone was recorded only once. This chain joins TRBV19 and TRBJ2-4; D may be TRBD1 (7 bases). Germline V gene sequence: CDR1 LNHDA, CDR2 SQIVND (reference sequence). This CDR3 has 15 amino acids. V lost 5 bases and J 3 bases, leaving 14 bases between the germline ends. Written as DNA, the CDR3 is TGTGCCAGTAGTGGAGGGACAGAGGGCAAAAACATTCAGTACTTC. Amino acid sequence: CASSGGTEGKNIQYF.

The chain combines TRBV6-1 with TRBJ2-6; the D gene is possibly TRBD2 (5 bases). Germline loops: CDR1 MNHNS, CDR2 SASEGT. Trimming removed 6 bases from V and 4 bases from J, with 13 bases in between. The CDR3 covers 15 residues. The CDR3, as DNA: TGTGCCAGCAGGGACCCGGGATCGGGGGCCAACGTCCTGACTTTC. Its protein product is CASRDPGSGANVLTF.

CDR3 sequence reads: CASSSYPGQGHHEQYF. The CDR3 DNA follows: TGTGCCAGCAGTTCATATCCGGGACAGGGTCACCACGAGCAGTACTTC. The gene calls are TRBV28 and TRBJ2-7, with 9 bases aligning to TRBD1. The CDR3 length is 16 residues. After removal of 4 bases from V and 5 bases from J, the junction contained 12 bases not matched to a gene. Germline-derived CDR1 and CDR2 are MDHEN and SYDVKM.

The V and J genes are TRBV7-2 and TRBJ2-2, with D unresolved. Germline CDR1 SGHTA, CDR2 FQGNSA. The V end lost 1 base, the J end lost 5 bases, and 11 bases lay between the germline ends. This CDR3 is 15 amino acids long. The CDR3 coding sequence is TGTGCCAGCAGCTTAGTCGCAGGATGGACCGGGGAGCTGTTTTTT. Translation gives CASSLVAGWTGELFF.

This clone was seen once. V and J are TRBV4-1 and TRBJ2-3, with D possibly being TRBD1 (5 bases). The V and J ends lost 1 base and 4 bases respectively, with 21 bases between them. The CDR3 totals 18 residues. CDR1 and CDR2 (germline): MGHRA, YSYEKL. Here the CDR3 reads CASSQVPYRLRISDTQYF. In nucleotides, the CDR3 is TGCGCCAGCAGCCAAGTCCCTTACAGGCTCCGGATTTCAGATACGCAGTATTTT.

The rearrangement links TRBV5-1 to TRBJ2-5; 10 bases are shared with TRBD1. The CDR3 loop spans 15 amino acids. Looked up from germline, CDR1 is SGHRS and CDR2 is YFSETQ. The junction had 8 bases not matched to a gene; V was cut back by 4 bases and J by 5 bases. The CDR3 DNA follows: TGCGCCAGCAGCAGGGGACAGGGGCCGGGGGAGACCCAGTACTTC. Translating it yields CASSRGQGPGETQYF.

The chain combines TRBV5-1 with TRBJ2-3, with 8 bases matching TRBD2. Germline V CDR1 and CDR2: SGHRS, YFSETQ. CDR3 length: 15 amino acids. V trimming: 0 bases; J trimming: 2 bases; junction bases outside the gene matches: 2. The CDR3 is CASSLAGGSTDTQYF. The CDR3 DNA reads TGCGCCAGCAGCTTGGCGGGAGGGTCCACAGATACGCAGTATTTT.